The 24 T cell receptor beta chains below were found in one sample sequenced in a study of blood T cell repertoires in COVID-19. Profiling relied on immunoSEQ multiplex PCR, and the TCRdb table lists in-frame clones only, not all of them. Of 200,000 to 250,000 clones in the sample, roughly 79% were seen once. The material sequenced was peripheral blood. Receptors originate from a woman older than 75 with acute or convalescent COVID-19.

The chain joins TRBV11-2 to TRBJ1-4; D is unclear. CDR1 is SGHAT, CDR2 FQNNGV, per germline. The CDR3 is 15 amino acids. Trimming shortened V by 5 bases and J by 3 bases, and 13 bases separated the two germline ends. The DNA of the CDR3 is TGTGCCAGCAGCCCACGGGTAGAGCCTAATGAAAAACTGTTTTTT. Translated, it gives CASSPRVEPNEKLFF.

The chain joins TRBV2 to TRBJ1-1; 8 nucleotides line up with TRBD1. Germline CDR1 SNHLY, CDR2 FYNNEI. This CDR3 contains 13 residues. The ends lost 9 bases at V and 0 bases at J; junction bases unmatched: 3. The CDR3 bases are TGTGCCAGACAGGGGGTCATGAACACTGAAGCTTTCTTT. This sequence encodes CARQGVMNTEAFF. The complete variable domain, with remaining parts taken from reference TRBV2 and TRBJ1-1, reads EPEVTQTPSHQVTQMGQEVILRCVPISNHLYFYWYRQILGQKVEFLVSFYNNEISEKSEIFDDQFSVERPDGSNFTLKIRSTKLEDSAMYFCARQGVMNTEAFFGQGTRLTVV.

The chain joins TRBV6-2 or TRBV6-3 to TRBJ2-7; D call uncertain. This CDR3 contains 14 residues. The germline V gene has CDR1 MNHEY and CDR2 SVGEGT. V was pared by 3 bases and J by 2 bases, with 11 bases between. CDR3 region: CASSYSPFPYEQYF. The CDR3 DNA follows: TGTGCCAGCAGTTATTCTCCTTTCCCCTACGAGCAGTACTTC.

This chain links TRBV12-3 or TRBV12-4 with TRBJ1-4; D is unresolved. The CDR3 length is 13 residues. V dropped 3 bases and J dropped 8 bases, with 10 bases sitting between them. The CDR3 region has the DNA TGTGCCAGCAGTTTGTCCGCGAGCGAAAAACTGTTTTTT. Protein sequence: CASSLSASEKLFF.

The DNA of the CDR3 is TGTGCAAGTCGCTTAGGGGGGACTAGCGGATTCAATGAGCAGTTCTTC. Amino acid sequence: CASRLGGTSGFNEQFF. The V call is TRBV12-2, the J call TRBJ2-1; TRBD2, as called in the table, went unchecked against the DNA. TRBV12-2 is given as a pseudogene. The CDR3 sequence is 16 residues long.

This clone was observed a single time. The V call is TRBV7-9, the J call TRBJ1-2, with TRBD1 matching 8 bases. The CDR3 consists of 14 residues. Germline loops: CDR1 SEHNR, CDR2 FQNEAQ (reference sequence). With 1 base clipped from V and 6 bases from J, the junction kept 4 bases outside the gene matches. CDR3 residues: CASSLEDRVHGYTF. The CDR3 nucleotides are TGTGCCAGCAGCTTAGAGGACAGGGTTCATGGCTACACCTTC. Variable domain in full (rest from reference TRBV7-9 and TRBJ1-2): DTGVSQNPRHKITKRGQNVTFRCDPISEHNRLYWYRQTLGQGPEFLTYFQNEAQLEKSRLLSDRFSAERPKGSFSTLEIQRTEQGDSAMYLCASSLEDRVHGYTFGSGTRLTVV.

The CDR3 is CASSLTLPLEFGYTF. The CDR3 nucleotides read TGTGCCAGCAGCTTAACCCTACCTTTAGAATTTGGCTACACCTTC. The rearrangement uses TRBV7-9 and TRBJ1-2; D unresolved. V was pared by 2 bases and J by 7 bases, with 17 bases between. The CDR3 length is 15 residues. The germline V gene encodes CDR1 SEHNR and CDR2 FQNEAQ (reference sequence).

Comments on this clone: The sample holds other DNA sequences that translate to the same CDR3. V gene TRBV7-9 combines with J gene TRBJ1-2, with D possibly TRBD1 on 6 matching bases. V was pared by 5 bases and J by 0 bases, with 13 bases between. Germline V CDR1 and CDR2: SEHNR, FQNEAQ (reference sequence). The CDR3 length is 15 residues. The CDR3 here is CASSPGGPSNYGYTF. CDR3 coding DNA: TGTGCCAGCAGCCCGGGGGGGCCATCTAACTATGGCTACACCTTC.

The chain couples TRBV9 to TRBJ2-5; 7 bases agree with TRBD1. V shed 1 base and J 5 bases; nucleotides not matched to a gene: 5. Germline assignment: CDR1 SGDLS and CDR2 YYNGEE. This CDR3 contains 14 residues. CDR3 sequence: CASSVRSRGETQYF. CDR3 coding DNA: TGTGCCAGCAGCGTAAGGAGCAGGGGGGAGACCCAGTACTTC.

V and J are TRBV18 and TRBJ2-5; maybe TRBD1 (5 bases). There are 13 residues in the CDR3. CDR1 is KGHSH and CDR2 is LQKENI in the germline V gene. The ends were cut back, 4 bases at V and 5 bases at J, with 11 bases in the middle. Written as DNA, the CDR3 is TGTGCCAGCTCACAGACAGTAGGGGAGACCCAGTACTTC. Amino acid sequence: CASSQTVGETQYF.

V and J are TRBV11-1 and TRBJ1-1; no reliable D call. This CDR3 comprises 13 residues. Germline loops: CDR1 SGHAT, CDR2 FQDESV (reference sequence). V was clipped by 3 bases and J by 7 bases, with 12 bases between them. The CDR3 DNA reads TGTGCCAGCAGCTTTGTCCGGGAAATTGAAGCTTTCTTT. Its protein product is CASSFVREIEAFF.

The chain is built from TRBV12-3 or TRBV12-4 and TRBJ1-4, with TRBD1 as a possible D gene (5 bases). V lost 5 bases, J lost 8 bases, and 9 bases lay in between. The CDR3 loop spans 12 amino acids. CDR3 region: CASSPKGEKLFF. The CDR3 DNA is TGTGCCAGCAGTCCCAAGGGGGAAAAACTGTTTTTT.

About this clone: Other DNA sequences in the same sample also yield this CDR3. The CDR3 nucleotides are TGTGCCAGCAGCGTAGATGCGCAGGGTCCCTACGAGCAGTACTTC. Translating gives CASSVDAQGPYEQYF. The gene calls are TRBV9 and TRBJ2-7, with TRBD1 as a possible D gene (5 bases). Germline lookup yields CDR1 SGDLS and CDR2 YYNGEE. The CDR3 totals 15 residues. V was pared by 0 bases and J by 2 bases, with 12 bases between.

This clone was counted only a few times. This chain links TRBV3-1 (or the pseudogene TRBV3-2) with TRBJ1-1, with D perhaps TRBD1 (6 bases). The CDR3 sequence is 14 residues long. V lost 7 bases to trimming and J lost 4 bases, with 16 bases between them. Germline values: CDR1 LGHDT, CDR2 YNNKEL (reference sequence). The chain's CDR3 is CASTSGVMFTEAFF. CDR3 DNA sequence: TGTGCCAGCACCTCAGGGGTCATGTTCACTGAAGCTTTCTTT.

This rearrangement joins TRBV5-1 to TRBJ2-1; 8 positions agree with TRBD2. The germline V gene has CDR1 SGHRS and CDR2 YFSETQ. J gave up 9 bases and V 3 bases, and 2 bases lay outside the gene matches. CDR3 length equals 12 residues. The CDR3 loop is CASSSGGPEQFF. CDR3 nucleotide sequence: TGCGCCAGCAGCTCGGGAGGGCCTGAGCAGTTCTTC.

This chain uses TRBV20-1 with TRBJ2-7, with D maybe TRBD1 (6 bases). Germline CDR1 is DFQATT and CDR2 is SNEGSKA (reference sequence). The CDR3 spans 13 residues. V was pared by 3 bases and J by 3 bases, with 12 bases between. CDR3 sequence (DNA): TGCAGTGCTAGTTCTGGACAGTTCTACGAGCAGTACTTC. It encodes CSASSGQFYEQYF.

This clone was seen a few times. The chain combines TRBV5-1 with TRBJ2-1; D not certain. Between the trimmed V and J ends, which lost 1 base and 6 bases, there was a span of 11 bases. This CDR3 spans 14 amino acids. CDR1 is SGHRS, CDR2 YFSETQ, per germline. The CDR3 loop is CASSLSSVSNEQFF. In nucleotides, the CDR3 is TGCGCCAGCAGCTTGTCTTCGGTTAGCAATGAGCAGTTCTTC.

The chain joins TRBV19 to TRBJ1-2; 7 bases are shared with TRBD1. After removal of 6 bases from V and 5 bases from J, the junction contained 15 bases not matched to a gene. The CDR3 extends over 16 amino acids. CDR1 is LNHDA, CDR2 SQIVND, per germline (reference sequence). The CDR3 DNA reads TGTGCCAGTAGAAGGACAGGTTATGAAAAGGGGTATGGCTACACCTTC. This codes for CASRRTGYEKGYGYTF.

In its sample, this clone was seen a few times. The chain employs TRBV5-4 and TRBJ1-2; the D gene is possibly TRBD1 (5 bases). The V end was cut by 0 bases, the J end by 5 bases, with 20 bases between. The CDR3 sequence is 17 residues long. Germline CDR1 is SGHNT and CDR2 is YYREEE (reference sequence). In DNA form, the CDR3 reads TGTGCCAGCAGCTTGGGATGGGGGGGTTCGGGAATTTATGGCTACACCTTC. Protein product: CASSLGWGGSGIYGYTF. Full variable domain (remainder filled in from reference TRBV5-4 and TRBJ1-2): ETGVTQSPTHLIKTRGQQVTLRCSSQSGHNTVSWYQQALGQGPQFIFQYYREEENGRGNFPPRFSGLQFPNYSSELNVNALELDDSALYLCASSLGWGGSGIYGYTFGSGTRLTVV.

This CDR3 reads CASSPRGGSSTDTQYF. The DNA of the CDR3 is TGTGCCAGCAGTCCCCGGGGTGGTAGCAGCACAGATACGCAGTATTTT. The rearrangement uses TRBV6-2 or TRBV6-3 and TRBJ2-3; D might be TRBD2 (5 bases). Germline V lookup: CDR1 MNHEY, CDR2 SVGEGT. The CDR3 is made up of 16 amino acids. V was cut by 5 bases and J by 0 bases, with 15 bases left in between.

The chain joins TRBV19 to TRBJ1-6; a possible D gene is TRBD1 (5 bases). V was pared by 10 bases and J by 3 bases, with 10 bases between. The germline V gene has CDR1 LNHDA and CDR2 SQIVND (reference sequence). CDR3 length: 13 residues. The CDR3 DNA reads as TGTGCCACTAAAGACAGCTATAATTCACCCCTCCACTTT. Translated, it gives CATKDSYNSPLHF. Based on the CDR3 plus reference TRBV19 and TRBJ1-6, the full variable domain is DGGITQSPKYLFRKEGQNVTLSCEQNLNHDAMYWYRQDPGQGLRLIYYSQIVNDFQKGDIAEGYSVSREKKESFPLTVTSAQKNPTAFYLCATKDSYNSPLHFGNGTRLTVT.

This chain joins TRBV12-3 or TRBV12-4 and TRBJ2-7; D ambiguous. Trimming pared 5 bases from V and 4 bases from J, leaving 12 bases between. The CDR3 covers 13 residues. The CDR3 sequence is CASSPEDLYEQYF. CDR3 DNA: TGTGCCAGCAGTCCGGAAGACTTGTACGAGCAGTACTTC.

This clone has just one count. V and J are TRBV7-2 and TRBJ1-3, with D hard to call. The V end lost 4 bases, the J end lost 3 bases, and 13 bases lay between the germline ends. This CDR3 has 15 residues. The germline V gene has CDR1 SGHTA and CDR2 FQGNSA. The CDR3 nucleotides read TGTGCCAGCAGCTCCCGTCGGGGTGGTGGAAACACCATATATTTT. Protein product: CASSSRRGGGNTIYF.

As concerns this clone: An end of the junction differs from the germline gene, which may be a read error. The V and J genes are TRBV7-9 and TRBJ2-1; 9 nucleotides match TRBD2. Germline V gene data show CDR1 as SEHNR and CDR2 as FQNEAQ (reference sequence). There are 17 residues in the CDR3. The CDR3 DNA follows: TGTACCAGCAGCTTAGAGGTGATGCTAGCGGGAAACAATGAGCAGTTCTTC. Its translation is CTSSLEVMLAGNNEQFF.